The source of this TCR beta chain is a study of patients and donors after allogeneic stem cell transplantation. The germline V gene encodes CDR1 SGHDT and CDR2 YYEEEE. The CDR3 runs to 16 residues. V trimming: 4 bases; J trimming: 1 base; junction bases outside the gene matches: 7. This clonotype was seen only a few times. TCRdb fed the RT-PCR reads into MiXCR, producing one record per CDR3 protein. Seen here are over 350,000 distinct CDR3 sequences, 16% observed once, and the top ten hold roughly 7.2%. The clonotype was recovered from a human donor who was either an allogeneic HSCT recipient or a stem cell or donor lymphocyte infusion donor (not recorded which). It is not recorded whose cells these are; they may come from a transplant donor. Sequencing input: blood, either unsorted or a sorted T cell fraction (not recorded which). V gene TRBV5-6 combines with J gene TRBJ2-2; 7 bases are a match to TRBD2. CDR3 DNA sequence: TGTGCCAGCAGCGCTGGACTAGGACAGAACACCGGGGAGCTGTTTTTT. Amino acid sequence: CASSAGLGQNTGELFF.